Below, 16 T cell receptor beta chains from the same sample are listed, as sequenced in a study of lymphopenia after photon versus proton radiotherapy. Profiling relied on immunoSEQ multiplex PCR, and the TCRdb table lists in-frame clones only, not all of them. The sample includes about 30,000 clones, around 94% of them seen just once. Specimen: peripheral blood, collected from a patient treated with photon-based radiotherapy. These TCRs come from a woman aged 45 to 65 with cholangiocarcinoma.

The chain links TRBV19 to TRBJ2-1; D assignment may be TRBD1 or TRBD2 (5 bases each). The CDR3 extends over 15 amino acids. Germline CDR1 reads LNHDA; CDR2 reads SQIVND (reference sequence). Trimming took 5 bases from V and 6 from J, leaving 17 bases between them. CDR3 residues: CASSPPGTARNEQFF. The CDR3 bases are TGTGCCAGTAGTCCCCCCGGGACGGCTCGCAATGAGCAGTTCTTC.

The chain uses TRBV6-5 and TRBJ1-1; D is unclear. From germline, CDR1 is MNHEY and CDR2 SVGAGI. V was shortened by 0 bases and J by 1 base, with 3 bases between the two germline ends. CDR3 length: 13 residues. The CDR3 DNA reads as TGTGCCAGCAGTTACTCGTCGAACACTGAAGCTTTCTTT. It is translated as CASSYSSNTEAFF.

This clone was observed once. The CDR3 spells CASSLASGGVPNSPLHF. CDR3 coding DNA: TGTGCCAGCAGCTTAGCTTCCGGAGGGGTACCCAATTCACCCCTCCACTTT. The chain links TRBV7-2 to TRBJ1-6; a weak D match, TRBD1 (5 bases). CDR3 size: 17 residues. The V gene's germline CDR1 is SGHTA and CDR2 FQGNSA. Deletions cut 0 bases from V and 7 bases from J, with 16 bases between.

The chain is built from TRBV5-8 and TRBJ2-2, with no clear D. Trimming removed 7 bases at V and 7 bases at J, with 2 bases between. Germline V gene lookup returns CDR1 SGHTS and CDR2 YDEGEE. This CDR3 is built from 9 residues. This CDR3 reads CASGGELFF. As DNA, the CDR3 is TGTGCCAGCGGCGGGGAGCTGTTTTTT.

The chain employs TRBV28 and TRBJ1-1; maybe TRBD1 (6 bases). Per the germline V gene, CDR1 is MDHEN and CDR2 is SYDVKM. CDR3 length: 13 amino acids. V was cut by 6 bases and J by 1 base, with 9 bases left in between. The CDR3, as DNA: TGTGCCAGCAGGATCAGGGGGAACACTGAAGCTTTCTTT. It codes for CASRIRGNTEAFF.

The V gene is TRBV15, the J gene TRBJ2-6, with D uncertain. This CDR3 is built from 19 residues. V lost 1 base and J 1 base, leaving 17 bases between the germline ends. Per germline, CDR1 LNHNV and CDR2 YYDKDF (reference sequence). CDR3 protein: CATSRATGLSLSGANVLTF. CDR3 DNA sequence: TGTGCCACCAGCAGAGCTACCGGGCTTTCTCTTTCTGGGGCCAACGTCCTGACTTTC.

A single count supports this clone. The chain employs TRBV19 and TRBJ1-2; D unresolved. From germline, CDR1 is LNHDA and CDR2 SQIVND (reference sequence). Trimming stripped 4 bases from V and 1 base from J, with 10 bases between. There are 14 residues in the CDR3. CDR3 sequence: CASSKIDLNYGYTF. The CDR3 DNA is TGTGCCAGTAGTAAAATCGACCTTAACTATGGCTACACCTTC.

Only a few counts were recorded for this clone. The V gene is TRBV29-1, the J gene TRBJ1-3; no reliable D call. The CDR3 contains 16 residues. Germline CDR1 SQVTM, CDR2 ANQGSEA. The germline V and J ends were trimmed by 2 bases and 2 bases, with 16 bases remaining between them. This CDR3 reads CSVERYLDQTGNTIYF. CDR3 DNA: TGCAGCGTTGAACGGTACCTGGACCAGACTGGAAACACCATATATTTT.

The chain couples TRBV5-1 to TRBJ2-5, with 11 bases matching TRBD2. The CDR3 has 16 residues. Germline V gene sequence: CDR1 SGHRS, CDR2 YFSETQ. V dropped 7 bases and J dropped 4; count of bases not matched to a gene: 12. The DNA of the CDR3 is TGCGCCAGCCGTCCCGGAGGGACTAGCGGTTCAGAGACCCAGTACTTC. This gives the protein CASRPGGTSGSETQYF.

Only one count was recorded for this clone. The chain employs TRBV7-6 and TRBJ1-1, with D maybe TRBD1 (6 bases). The CDR3 sequence is 15 residues long. Germline lookup yields CDR1 SGHVS and CDR2 FNYEAQ. V lost 4 bases and J lost 2, with 14 bases in between. For the CDR3, the DNA is TGTGCCAGCAGCTCACAACTGACAGGTAACACTGAAGCTTTCTTT. Protein sequence: CASSSQLTGNTEAFF.

This sequence joins TRBV6-1 and TRBJ1-1; tentatively, D is TRBD1 (6 bases). CDR1 and CDR2 from the germline V gene are MNHNS and SASEGT. V gave up 6 bases and J gave up 1 base, with 9 bases separating them. The CDR3 is 13 amino acids. The CDR3: CASREQGNTEAFF. The CDR3 DNA is TGTGCCAGCAGGGAACAGGGGAACACTGAAGCTTTCTTT.

The chain combines TRBV6-5 with TRBJ1-1; no clear D. CDR1 and CDR2 from the germline V gene are MNHEY and SVGAGI. The CDR3 is 14 amino acids. Trimming shortened V by 7 bases and J by 1 base, and 13 bases separated the two germline ends. The CDR3 loop reads CASTRPGWNTEAFF. The CDR3 nucleotides are TGTGCCAGCACCCGCCCGGGGTGGAACACTGAAGCTTTCTTT.

The CDR3 nucleotides read TGTGCCAGCAGCTCGCCGATTAACGGAAACTATGGCTACACCTTC. Amino acid sequence: CASSSPINGNYGYTF. The chain recombines TRBV5-4 with TRBJ1-2; no clear D gene. V was pared by 3 bases and J by 2 bases, with 14 bases between. CDR1 and CDR2 (germline): SGHNT, YYREEE (reference sequence). CDR3 length equals 15 residues.

This clone was picked up one time. The genes are TRBV18 and TRBJ2-2, with 7 bases fitting TRBD2. This CDR3 region has 14 residues. With V trimmed by 2 bases and J by 4 bases, 1 base remained unmatched. CDR1 and CDR2 from the germline V gene are KGHSH and LQKENI. The CDR3 reads CASSPREGTGELFF. The CDR3 DNA sequence: TGTGCCAGCTCACCAAGGGAGGGCACCGGGGAGCTGTTTTTT.

This chain joins TRBV28 and TRBJ1-4; D gene uncertain. The V gene's germline CDR1 is MDHEN and CDR2 SYDVKM. V dropped 6 bases and J dropped 0 bases, with 8 bases sitting between them. CDR3 length: 14 residues. For the CDR3, the DNA is TGTGCCAGCAGGGCGTGGGCAACTAATGAAAAACTGTTTTTT. It translates to CASRAWATNEKLFF.

The rearrangement joins TRBV4-3 to TRBJ2-7, with 9 bases matching TRBD1. The CDR3 loop spans 15 amino acids. Per germline, CDR1 LGHNA and CDR2 YSLEER. V lost 1 base to trimming and J lost 3 bases; unmatched junction nucleotides: 4. This CDR3 reads CASSQADRGGYEQYF. CDR3 DNA: TGCGCCAGCAGCCAAGCTGACAGGGGGGGCTACGAGCAGTACTTC.